This is a list of T cell receptor beta chains from one sample in a study of shared clonotypes between healthy human individuals. Clones were sequenced by immunoSEQ multiplex PCR, and TCRdb holds only the in-frame ones, with some missing. Of 550,000 to 750,000 clones in the sample, 92% were seen once. Sequenced sample: naive CD8+ T cells sorted from blood. Receptors originate from a man aged 25 to 40 in good health. The CDR3 runs from the conserved cysteine through the conserved F or W. Fields, in order: J gene, D gene, clone size, V gene, CDR3 protein, CDR3 DNA. D genes are given only for firm matches. Some rows mark clone size as missing; the rest say once, few, many or name a class of expanded clone.

j_gene: TRBJ2-2
d_gene: .
abundance: .
v_gene: TRBV11-3
CDR3aa: CASSSTRLGAGELFF
CDR3nt: TGTGCCAGCAGCTCAACGCGGCTAGGAGCTGGGGAGCTGTTTTTT

j_gene: TRBJ1-1
d_gene: TRBD1
abundance: .
v_gene: TRBV7-9
CDR3aa: CASSLGVIGQGLNTEAFF
CDR3nt: TGTGCCAGCAGCTTAGGAGTGATCGGACAGGGCCTGAACACTGAAGCTTTCTTT

j_gene: TRBJ2-1
d_gene: .
abundance: many
v_gene: TRBV29-1
CDR3aa: CSVRSPTYNEQFF
CDR3nt: TGCAGCGTTCGCAGTCCCACTTACAATGAGCAGTTCTTC

j_gene: TRBJ2-3
d_gene: TRBD1
abundance: .
v_gene: TRBV7-2
CDR3aa: CASSLTGAAVDTQYF
CDR3nt: TGTGCCAGCAGCCTGACAGGGGCCGCTGTGGATACGCAGTATTTT

j_gene: TRBJ2-7
d_gene: TRBD1
abundance: once
v_gene: TRBV27
CDR3aa: CASSYGTGVYEQYF
CDR3nt: TGTGCCAGCAGTTATGGGACAGGGGTCTACGAGCAGTACTTC

j_gene: TRBJ1-1
d_gene: .
abundance: .
v_gene: TRBV7-9
CDR3aa: CASDLEKMAFF
CDR3nt: TGTGCCAGTGACCTAGAGAAAATGGCTTTCTTT

j_gene: TRBJ1-1
d_gene: TRBD1
abundance: .
v_gene: TRBV15
CDR3aa: CATSKQQGVNTEAFF
CDR3nt: TGTGCCACCAGCAAGCAACAGGGGGTGAACACTGAAGCTTTCTTT

j_gene: TRBJ2-1
d_gene: .
abundance: .
v_gene: TRBV18
CDR3aa: CASSPPSYNEQFF
CDR3nt: TGTGCCAGCTCACCACCCAGCTACAATGAGCAGTTCTTC

j_gene: TRBJ2-5
d_gene: TRBD2
abundance: once
v_gene: TRBV14
CDR3aa: CASSPPGLARKYQETQYF
CDR3nt: TGTGCCAGCAGCCCCCCCGGACTAGCGCGAAAATACCAAGAGACCCAGTACTTC

j_gene: TRBJ2-1
d_gene: TRBD1
abundance: .
v_gene: TRBV27
CDR3aa: CASSLSRTGDNEQFF
CDR3nt: TGTGCCAGCAGTTTATCCCGGACAGGGGACAATGAGCAGTTCTTC

j_gene: TRBJ2-7
d_gene: .
abundance: .
v_gene: TRBV6-5
CDR3aa: CASSPIGSGSYEQYF
CDR3nt: TGTGCCAGCAGTCCAATTGGTAGCGGCTCCTACGAGCAGTACTTC

j_gene: TRBJ2-3
d_gene: TRBD2
abundance: .
v_gene: TRBV7-8
CDR3aa: CASSFGTSGRVVGTDTQYF
CDR3nt: TGTGCCAGCAGCTTTGGGACTAGCGGGAGAGTAGTTGGCACAGATACGCAGTATTTT

j_gene: TRBJ2-1
d_gene: TRBD2
abundance: .
v_gene: TRBV7-9
CDR3aa: CASSSTSGSSGRKQLF
CDR3nt: TGTGCCAGCAGCTCTACTAGCGGGAGTTCAGGCCGTAAGCAGCTCTTC

j_gene: TRBJ1-6
d_gene: TRBD1
abundance: .
v_gene: TRBV11-2
CDR3aa: CASSLAQGQGFYNSPLHF
CDR3nt: TGTGCCAGCAGCTTAGCCCAGGGACAGGGGTTCTATAATTCACCCCTCCACTTT

j_gene: TRBJ2-7
d_gene: TRBD1
abundance: .
v_gene: TRBV13
CDR3aa: CASSRRTGVAHEQYF
CDR3nt: TGTGCCAGCAGCCGAAGGACAGGTGTGGCCCACGAGCAGTACTTC

j_gene: TRBJ2-1
d_gene: TRBD2
abundance: .
v_gene: TRBV6-5
CDR3aa: CASSLLAGGNNEQFF
CDR3nt: TGTGCCAGCAGCCTACTAGCGGGAGGCAACAATGAGCAGTTCTTC

j_gene: TRBJ1-6
d_gene: .
abundance: .
v_gene: TRBV2
CDR3aa: CALTTRESSYNSPLHF
CDR3nt: TGTGCCCTCACCACCCGTGAAAGCTCCTATAATTCACCCCTCCACTTT

j_gene: TRBJ2-7
d_gene: TRBD2
abundance: .
v_gene: TRBV7-9
CDR3aa: CASSPHRLAGGQEQYF
CDR3nt: TGTGCCAGCAGCCCCCATCGACTAGCGGGAGGACAAGAGCAGTACTTC

j_gene: TRBJ2-6
d_gene: .
abundance: .
v_gene: TRBV15
CDR3aa: CATSRDRGLSSSGANVLTF
CDR3nt: TGTGCCACCAGCAGAGATAGGGGACTCTCATCATCTGGGGCCAACGTCCTGACTTTC

j_gene: TRBJ2-5
d_gene: .
abundance: few
v_gene: TRBV6-5
CDR3aa: CASSYPSWETQYF
CDR3nt: TGTGCCAGCAGCTATCCTAGCTGGGAGACCCAGTACTTC

j_gene: TRBJ2-7
d_gene: .
abundance: .
v_gene: TRBV2
CDR3aa: CASSEGPKGSYEQYF
CDR3nt: TGTGCCAGCAGTGAAGGTCCGAAGGGCTCCTACGAGCAGTACTTC

j_gene: TRBJ2-7
d_gene: .
abundance: once
v_gene: TRBV28
CDR3aa: CASSLIGGWVYEQYF
CDR3nt: TGTGCCAGCAGTTTGATTGGGGGGTGGGTCTACGAGCAGTACTTC

j_gene: TRBJ2-7
d_gene: TRBD2
abundance: .
v_gene: TRBV5-8
CDR3aa: CASSLLGKASGPYEQYF
CDR3nt: TGTGCCAGCAGCTTGCTAGGTAAAGCTAGCGGCCCTTACGAGCAGTACTTC

j_gene: TRBJ2-7
d_gene: .
abundance: .
v_gene: TRBV18
CDR3aa: CASSYTRTTGVTYEQYF
CDR3nt: TGTGCCAGCTCCTATACCAGAACAACTGGGGTAACCTACGAGCAGTACTTC

j_gene: TRBJ2-6
d_gene: TRBD1
abundance: .
v_gene: TRBV29-1
CDR3aa: CSVTGQDLSNSGANVLTF
CDR3nt: TGCAGCGTTACTGGACAGGACCTATCCAACTCTGGGGCCAACGTCCTGACTTTC

j_gene: TRBJ2-7
d_gene: .
abundance: .
v_gene: TRBV7-2
CDR3aa: CASSLVVGASYEQYF
CDR3nt: TGTGCCAGCAGCTTAGTCGTAGGAGCTTCCTACGAGCAGTACTTC

j_gene: TRBJ1-5
d_gene: .
abundance: once
v_gene: TRBV28
CDR3aa: CASSFTQGNQPQHF
CDR3nt: TGTGCCAGCAGCTTCACACAGGGCAATCAGCCCCAGCATTTT

j_gene: TRBJ1-2
d_gene: .
abundance: .
v_gene: TRBV6-5
CDR3aa: CASSYSITANYGYTF
CDR3nt: TGTGCCAGCAGTTACTCCATCACAGCTAACTATGGCTACACCTTC

j_gene: TRBJ2-2
d_gene: .
abundance: .
v_gene: TRBV29-1
CDR3aa: CSVEDGSTGELFF
CDR3nt: TGCAGCGTTGAAGACGGTAGCACCGGGGAGCTGTTTTTT

j_gene: TRBJ2-3
d_gene: .
abundance: .
v_gene: TRBV11-3
CDR3aa: CASSLGGLAEEGDTQYF
CDR3nt: TGTGCCAGCAGCTTAGGGGGCTTAGCGGAAGAGGGAGATACGCAGTATTTT

j_gene: TRBJ2-7
d_gene: .
abundance: .
v_gene: TRBV30
CDR3aa: CAWSYAGNEQYF
CDR3nt: TGTGCCTGGAGTTATGCAGGGAACGAGCAGTACTTC

j_gene: TRBJ2-1
d_gene: TRBD2
abundance: once
v_gene: TRBV7-2
CDR3aa: CASSLKSFLAGGLNNEQFF
CDR3nt: TGTGCCAGCAGCTTAAAGAGTTTCCTAGCGGGAGGACTAAACAATGAGCAGTTCTTC

j_gene: TRBJ1-1
d_gene: .
abundance: .
v_gene: TRBV18
CDR3aa: CASSPLNTEAFF
CDR3nt: TGTGCCAGCTCCCCACTGAACACTGAAGCTTTCTTT

j_gene: TRBJ1-1
d_gene: .
abundance: .
v_gene: TRBV5-6
CDR3aa: CASSLNGMNTEAFF
CDR3nt: TGTGCCAGCAGCTTGAATGGGATGAACACTGAAGCTTTCTTT

j_gene: TRBJ2-1
d_gene: TRBD1
abundance: .
v_gene: TRBV19
CDR3aa: CASSIVWAGGPVGREQFF
CDR3nt: TGTGCCAGTAGTATAGTTTGGGCAGGGGGACCCGTGGGGCGTGAGCAGTTCTTC

j_gene: TRBJ1-2
d_gene: TRBD1
abundance: .
v_gene: TRBV7-9
CDR3aa: CASSPKTGPNYGYTF
CDR3nt: TGTGCCAGCAGCCCAAAGACAGGGCCTAACTATGGCTACACCTTC

j_gene: TRBJ2-1
d_gene: TRBD1
abundance: once
v_gene: TRBV5-1
CDR3aa: CASSLRQGPGGNEQFF
CDR3nt: TGCGCCAGCAGCTTGCGGCAGGGGCCAGGGGGCAATGAGCAGTTCTTC

j_gene: TRBJ2-2
d_gene: .
abundance: .
v_gene: TRBV6-5
CDR3aa: CASGPGELFF
CDR3nt: TGTGCCAGTGGGCCGGGGGAGCTGTTTTTT

j_gene: TRBJ2-7
d_gene: .
abundance: .
v_gene: TRBV29-1
CDR3aa: CSVRGTPNEQYF
CDR3nt: TGCAGCGTTCGCGGGACTCCCAACGAGCAGTACTTC

j_gene: TRBJ2-3
d_gene: .
abundance: .
v_gene: TRBV4-3
CDR3aa: CASSKREGSSTDTQYF
CDR3nt: TGCGCCAGCAGCAAAAGGGAAGGATCTAGCACAGATACGCAGTATTTT

j_gene: TRBJ2-2
d_gene: TRBD1
abundance: .
v_gene: TRBV7-9
CDR3aa: CASSPPGQTLNTGELFF
CDR3nt: TGTGCCAGCAGCCCCCCGGGACAGACACTGAACACCGGGGAGCTGTTTTTT

j_gene: TRBJ2-7
d_gene: .
abundance: .
v_gene: TRBV7-9
CDR3aa: CASSSKRTGPSFYEQYF
CDR3nt: TGTGCCAGCAGCTCCAAGAGAACGGGACCCTCCTTCTACGAGCAGTACTTC

j_gene: TRBJ1-5
d_gene: .
abundance: once
v_gene: TRBV9
CDR3aa: CASSISGVGNQPQHF
CDR3nt: TGTGCCAGCAGCATCTCAGGGGTGGGCAATCAGCCCCAGCATTTT

j_gene: TRBJ2-1
d_gene: TRBD2
abundance: .
v_gene: TRBV6-6
CDR3aa: CATQREALEQFF
CDR3nt: TGTGCCACCCAGCGGGAGGCCCTCGAGCAGTTCTTC

j_gene: TRBJ2-1
d_gene: TRBD2
abundance: .
v_gene: TRBV5-6
CDR3aa: CASSLGGRPYNEQFF
CDR3nt: TGTGCCAGCAGCTTGGGCGGGAGGCCCTACAATGAGCAGTTCTTC

j_gene: TRBJ1-2
d_gene: .
abundance: .
v_gene: TRBV27
CDR3aa: CASSRGYGYTF
CDR3nt: TGTGCCAGCAGTCGAGGGTATGGCTACACCTTC

j_gene: TRBJ2-1
d_gene: .
abundance: .
v_gene: TRBV7-8
CDR3aa: CASSLRSDEQFF
CDR3nt: TGTGCCAGCAGCTTACGTTCCGATGAGCAGTTCTTC

j_gene: TRBJ2-7
d_gene: .
abundance: .
v_gene: TRBV28
CDR3aa: CASSLGAGGRDEQYF
CDR3nt: TGTGCCAGCAGTTTAGGTGCCGGAGGGCGCGACGAGCAGTACTTC

j_gene: TRBJ1-3
d_gene: .
abundance: .
v_gene: TRBV5-1
CDR3aa: CASSLDGTSSGNTIYF
CDR3nt: TGCGCCAGCAGCTTGGATGGCACGAGCTCTGGAAACACCATATATTTT